These 10 T cell receptor beta chains came from one sample sequenced in a study of cytomegalovirus exposure and HLA in healthy donors. The study ran its PCR with 60 Vbeta and 13 Jbeta primers. Some clones are missing from TCRdb's copy, which holds only in-frame ones; the method was immunoSEQ multiplex PCR. The sample lists under 200,000 clones, about 75% occurring once. The material sequenced was PBMCs. These receptors were collected from a woman aged 50 to 65 in good health and CMV-seropositive.

V usage is TRBV6-5 and J usage is TRBJ2-7; no firm D call. Germline V gene lookup returns CDR1 MNHEY and CDR2 SVGAGI. The V gene lost 6 bases and the J gene lost 3 bases, with 6 bases spanning the gap. The CDR3 spans 11 residues. CDR3 nucleotides: TGTGCCAGCAGCCAGAACTACGAGCAGTACTTC. Translated: CASSQNYEQYF.

The chain combines TRBV5-1 with TRBJ1-1, with D unclear. V was clipped by 1 base and J by 0 bases, with 7 bases between them. Germline V gene lookup returns CDR1 SGHRS and CDR2 YFSETQ. The CDR3 length is 14 residues. CDR3 sequence (DNA): TGCGCCAGCAGCTTGAGACGGGTGAACACTGAAGCTTTCTTT. As protein: CASSLRRVNTEAFF.

This chain links TRBV5-1 with TRBJ1-3, with 7 bases fitting TRBD1. V shed 3 bases, J shed 0 bases, and the junction held 0 bases outside the gene matches. Germline V gene sequence: CDR1 SGHRS, CDR2 YFSETQ. This CDR3 spans 14 amino acids. The CDR3 DNA reads TGCGCCAGCAGCTGGGACAGCTCTGGAAACACCATATATTTT. Its protein product is CASSWDSSGNTIYF. The variable domain in full, with the rest retrieved from reference TRBV5-1 and TRBJ1-3, is KAGVTQTPRYLIKTRGQQVTLSCSPISGHRSVSWYQQTPGQGLQFLFEYFSETQRNKGNFPGRFSGRQFSNSRSEMNVSTLELGDSALYLCASSWDSSGNTIYFGEGSWLTVV.

The chain recombines TRBV2 with TRBJ2-3, with TRBD2 identical over 11 bases. Germline CDR1 SNHLY, CDR2 FYNNEI. There are 16 residues in the CDR3. V gave up 4 bases and J gave up 1 base; unmatched junction bases: 4. The CDR3 sequence: CASSGTSGFRTDTQYF. In DNA form, the CDR3 reads TGTGCCAGCAGTGGGACTAGCGGGTTCCGCACAGATACGCAGTATTTT.

V and J are TRBV11-2 and TRBJ2-2; 8 positions match TRBD2. In germline, CDR1 is SGHAT, CDR2 FQNNGV. This CDR3 contains 14 residues. Germline trimming cut 0 bases from V and 7 bases from J; bases unmatched to any gene: 1. CDR3 coding DNA: TGTGCCAGCAGCTTAGAAGCGGGGGTCGGGGAGCTGTTTTTT. Protein: CASSLEAGVGELFF.

A note on this clone: Germline and junction disagree at one end, which may indicate a read error. For the CDR3, the DNA is TGCGCCAACAGCCCTGGGACTAGCGGGGGGGCCGATACGCAGTATTTT. It encodes CANSPGTSGGADTQYF. The genes are TRBV5-1 and TRBJ2-3; 16 bases are shared with TRBD2. CDR1 and CDR2 (germline): SGHRS, YFSETQ. This CDR3 is 16 amino acids long.

The V gene is TRBV9, the J gene TRBJ1-3, with TRBD1 matching over 10 bases. With V trimmed by 3 bases and J by 4 bases, 1 base remained unmatched. This CDR3 comprises 14 residues. The germline gives CDR1 SGDLS, CDR2 YYNGEE. CDR3 DNA: TGTGCCAGCAGCGCGACAGGGGGCGGAAACACCATATATTTT. Encoded protein: CASSATGGGNTIYF.

The J gene is TRBJ2-1, the V gene TRBV7-9, with TRBD2 matching over 9 bases. Germline CDR1 is SEHNR and CDR2 is FQNEAQ (reference sequence). The V gene end was trimmed by 2 bases and the J gene end by 4 bases; junction bases not matched to a gene: 3. CDR3 length equals 15 residues. CDR3 in DNA: TGTGCCAGCAGCTTACTAGCGGGACCTTACAATGAGCAGTTCTTC. It encodes CASSLLAGPYNEQFF. Filled out from reference TRBV7-9 and TRBJ2-1, the complete variable domain reads DTGVSQNPRHKITKRGQNVTFRCDPISEHNRLYWYRQTLGQGPEFLTYFQNEAQLEKSRLLSDRFSAERPKGSFSTLEIQRTEQGDSAMYLCASSLLAGPYNEQFFGPGTRLTVL.

This clone was seen more than once but under ten times. The V gene is TRBV10-3, the J gene TRBJ2-1; TRBD2 matches at 8 bases. The CDR3 loop spans 16 amino acids. CDR1 is ENHRY and CDR2 is SYGVKD in the germline V gene. The V gene end was trimmed by 0 bases and the J gene end by 1 base; junction bases not matched to a gene: 2. The CDR3 here is CAISESGGGSYNEQFF. Here the CDR3 DNA reads TGTGCCATCAGTGAGTCGGGCGGGGGGTCCTACAATGAGCAGTTCTTC.

J is TRBJ1-2 and V is TRBV6-6; the match to TRBD1 covers 10 bases. The CDR3 has 15 amino acids. CDR1 and CDR2 (germline): MNHNY, SVGAGI (reference sequence). The V and J ends lost 6 bases and 1 base, in that order; junction bases with no gene match: 5. The chain's CDR3 is CASSSGTGVNYGYTF. CDR3 DNA: TGTGCCAGCAGCTCCGGGACAGGGGTTAACTATGGCTACACCTTC.